This is a list of T cell receptor beta chains from one sample in a study of T cell repertoires in cytomegalovirus infection. In TCRdb, the reads were re-called with MiXCR into one record per CDR3 protein. The sample has about 110,000 distinct CDR3 sequences, about a tenth seen once. Their target antigens are unknown. The sample taken for sequencing was PBMCs, sequenced either directly or after in vitro stimulation (not recorded which). The receptors originated from a human donor in good health (CMV status not recorded). Some clones in this sample may be carry-over from other donors' samples. CDR3s include the opening cysteine and the closing phenylalanine or tryptophan. Fields, in order: D gene, V gene, J gene, clone size, CDR3 protein, CDR3 DNA. D genes are given only for firm matches. Only some rows state a clone size, as once, few, many or a class for expanded clones.

TRBD2	TRBV7-9	TRBJ2-1	-	CASSLEGLAGEDEQFF	TGTGCCAGCAGCTTAGAGGGACTAGCGGGAGAGGATGAGCAGTTCTTC
-	TRBV7-2	TRBJ1-4	many	CASSSTGFYEKLFF	TGTGCCAGCAGCTCAACCGGGTTCTATGAAAAACTGTTTTTT
TRBD1	TRBV6-6	TRBJ2-7	many	CASSGQGAVYEQYF	TGTGCCAGCAGCGGACAGGGGGCTGTCTACGAGCAGTACTTC
-	TRBV6-5	TRBJ2-2	many	CASSYFPLTGANTGELFF	TGTGCCAGCAGTTACTTCCCTTTAACCGGGGCGAACACCGGGGAGCTGTTTTTT
-	TRBV13	TRBJ2-7	-	CASSLEGPRSYEQYF	TGTGCCAGCAGCTTAGAGGGCCCAAGGTCCTACGAGCAGTACTTC
TRBD1	TRBV6-5	TRBJ1-4	-	CASSYGIGGVANEKLFF	TGTGCCAGCAGTTATGGTATAGGGGGCGTAGCTAATGAAAAACTGTTTTTT
-	TRBV12-3/TRBV12-4	TRBJ1-2	few	CASSLLGSNYGYTF	TGTGCCAGCAGTTTACTGGGCTCTAACTATGGCTACACCTTC
-	TRBV27	TRBJ2-1	many	CASRHRDGVYNEQFF	TGTGCCAGCAGACACCGGGACGGTGTCTACAATGAGCAGTTCTTC
-	TRBV29-1	TRBJ1-3	few	CSVDAGHSGNTIYF	TGCAGCGTTGATGCCGGCCACTCTGGAAACACCATATATTTT
-	TRBV11-2	TRBJ2-3	-	CASSLASGTDTQYF	TGTGCCAGCAGCTTAGCTTCCGGCACAGATACGCAGTATTTT
-	TRBV7-2	TRBJ1-5	many	CASSPFVRGQPQHF	TGTGCCAGCAGCCCCTTTGTTAGGGGCCAGCCCCAGCATTTT